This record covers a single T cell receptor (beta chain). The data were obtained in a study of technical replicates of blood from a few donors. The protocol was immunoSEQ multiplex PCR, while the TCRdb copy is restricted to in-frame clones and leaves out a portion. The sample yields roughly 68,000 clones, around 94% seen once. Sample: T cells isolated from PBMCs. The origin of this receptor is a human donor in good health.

This chain's CDR3 is CSVEAGVVNEQFF. In DNA, the CDR3 is TGCAGCGTTGAAGCGGGAGTGGTGAATGAGCAGTTCTTC. The rearrangement uses TRBV29-1 and TRBJ2-1, with D possibly matching TRBD2 (6 bases). V was cut by 1 base and J by 7 bases, with 11 bases left in between. There are 13 residues in the CDR3. Germline assignment: CDR1 SQVTM and CDR2 ANQGSEA.